The 20 T cell receptor beta chains in this list originate from one sample, sequenced in a study of T cells in Graves' hyperthyroidism and ophthalmopathy (dated by TCRdb to between 2018 and 2020). The library was made by multiplex PCR. This sample was sequenced with an Illumina HiSeq 2000. TCR beta CDR3 regions were amplified from RNA transcripts. For the first round of RT-PCR on the TCR CDR3, the HTBI primer set was used together with the Qiagen OneStep RT-PCR kit. TCRdb handled the public reads itself, with Q25 trimming in fastp and clone calling in MiXCR, and kept productive beta chains. Rows merge per CDR3 protein into single entries with the most common DNA and genes. This sample is represented by roughly 520,000 distinct CDR3 sequences; approximately 25% of them were singletons. The ten largest clones capture about 11% of the sample. The sequenced sample was blood. These receptors were taken from a woman aged 25 to 39 with Graves' ophthalmopathy.

A note on this clonotype: The junction and the germline gene differ at one end; a read error may be behind it. CDR3 coding DNA: TGTGCCAGCACTTACGGCGGGACAGGGAATCAGCCCCAGCATTTT. Translation: CASTYGGTGNQPQHF. The chain recombines TRBV6-5 with TRBJ1-5, with 9 bases matching TRBD1. CDR1 is MNHEY and CDR2 is SVGAGI in the germline V gene. The length of the CDR3 is 15 residues.

This clonotype was counted many times. A much larger clonotype is one base distant, so this may be a read error. The chain employs TRBV12-3 or TRBV12-4 and TRBJ2-7; no reliable D call. V gave up 4 bases and J gave up 6 bases, with 19 bases separating them. CDR3 length: 15 residues. This CDR3 reads CASSWGSVVRSEQYF. In DNA, the CDR3 is TGTGCCAGCAGTTGGGGATCCGTGGTCCGTAGCGAGCAGTACTTC.

The chain carries TRBV5-5 and TRBJ2-7; D possibly corresponds to TRBD1 (6 bases). Germline loops: CDR1 SGHKS, CDR2 YYEKEE (reference sequence). V was cut by 3 bases and J by 1 base, with 11 bases left in between. CDR3 size: 14 residues. The chain's CDR3 is CASSWTVTSYEQYF. CDR3 in DNA: TGTGCCAGCAGCTGGACAGTCACTTCCTACGAGCAGTACTTC.

The rearrangement links TRBV12-3 or TRBV12-4 to TRBJ1-5, with a tentative D call TRBD1 (5 bases). V was trimmed by 3 bases and J by 4 bases, leaving 13 bases between them. The CDR3 covers 15 residues. The CDR3 sequence is CASSFARVRNQPQHF. CDR3 bases: TGTGCCAGCAGTTTTGCCAGGGTACGGAATCAGCCCCAGCATTTT.

This clonotype was seen many times. V is TRBV6-2 or TRBV6-3 and J is TRBJ2-7; TRBD2 aligns across 9 bases. The CDR3 totals 14 residues. The V segment lost 7 bases and the J segment 1 base; nucleotides outside the gene matches: 5. Germline-derived CDR1 and CDR2 are MNHEY and SVGEGT. The chain's CDR3 is CASTRRGGSYEQYF. In nucleotides, the CDR3 is TGTGCCAGCACCAGGCGGGGGGGGTCCTACGAGCAGTACTTC.

This clonotype appeared a few times. This chain uses TRBV11-3 with TRBJ2-2; 7 nucleotides align to TRBD1. The CDR3 is 15 residues long. With 5 bases clipped from V and 3 bases from J, the junction kept 6 bases outside the gene matches. Germline V gives CDR1 SGHNT, CDR2 YENEEA. The CDR3 DNA follows: TGTGCCAGCAGCCCTAATACAGGGGACACCGGGGAGCTGTTTTTT. Translation gives CASSPNTGDTGELFF.

This sequence joins TRBV7-8 and TRBJ2-2; 8 positions match TRBD1. The CDR3 consists of 16 residues. Germline assignment: CDR1 SGHVS and CDR2 FQNEAQ. Trimming at V came to 5 bases and at J to 3 bases, leaving 8 bases not matched to a gene. The CDR3 DNA sequence: TGTGCCAGCAGCCCGCTCAGGGGGCGCGACACCGGGGAGCTGTTTTTT. Protein product: CASSPLRGRDTGELFF.

This clonotype has a count of ten or more. This chain uses TRBV9 with TRBJ2-5; a possible D gene is TRBD1 (5 bases). This CDR3 is built from 14 residues. CDR1 is SGDLS, CDR2 YYNGEE, per germline. V lost 0 bases to trimming and J lost 6 bases, with 12 bases between them. The CDR3 nucleotides are TGTGCCAGCAGCGTAGTAGGGGTATTGAAGACCCAGTACTTC. This sequence encodes CASSVVGVLKTQYF.

This clonotype was seen repeatedly, ten times or more. This rearrangement joins TRBV2 to TRBJ1-6; 9 positions match TRBD1. Losses at the gene ends were 6 bases for V and 8 bases for J; bases not matched to a gene: 8. Germline CDR1 and CDR2: SNHLY and FYNNEI. This CDR3 is 15 amino acids long. The CDR3 sequence is CASRGDRAAHSPLHF. The CDR3 DNA reads TGTGCCAGCAGGGGGGACAGGGCGGCTCATTCACCCCTCCACTTT.

J is TRBJ2-5 and V is TRBV7-2; 7 bases are a match to TRBD2. This CDR3 is 13 amino acids long. Germline V lookup: CDR1 SGHTA, CDR2 FQGNSA. After removal of 5 bases from V and 7 bases from J, the junction contained 7 bases not matched to a gene. CDR3 DNA sequence: TGTGCCAGCAGCCTGGGGGGGTTAAGGACCCAGTACTTC. Protein product: CASSLGGLRTQYF. The complete variable domain, with remaining parts taken from reference TRBV7-2 and TRBJ2-5, reads GAGVSQSPSNKVTEKGKDVELRCDPISGHTALYWYRQSLGQGLEFLIYFQGNSAPDKSGLPSDRFSAERTGGSVSTLTIQRTQQEDSAVYLCASSLGGLRTQYFGPGTRLLVL.

This clonotype was detected a few times. The J gene is TRBJ1-5, the V gene TRBV30; 8 bases match TRBD1. CDR3 length: 15 amino acids. The V and J ends lost 0 bases and 3 bases, in that order; junction bases with no gene match: 4. Germline assignment: CDR1 GTSNPN and CDR2 SVGIG (reference sequence). The CDR3 spells CAWSVRGQVNQPQHF. For the CDR3, the DNA is TGTGCCTGGAGTGTAAGGGGACAGGTCAATCAGCCCCAGCATTTT. The full variable domain, its missing parts supplied by reference TRBV30 and TRBJ1-5, is SQTIHQWPATLVQPVGSPLSLECTVEGTSNPNLYWYRQAAGRGLQLLFYSVGIGQISSEVPQNLSASRPQDRQFILSSKKLLLSDSGFYLCAWSVRGQVNQPQHFGDGTRLSIL.

This clonotype was seen repeatedly, ten times or more. The V and J genes are TRBV6-1 and TRBJ1-1; TRBD1 matches at 10 bases. This CDR3 is built from 14 residues. J lost 3 bases, V lost 4 bases, and 2 bases had no gene match. Germline V lookup: CDR1 MNHNS, CDR2 SASEGT. CDR3 DNA sequence: TGTGCCAGCAGTGCCGGACAGGGGGACACTGAAGCTTTCTTT. It encodes CASSAGQGDTEAFF.

The chain is built from TRBV19 and TRBJ1-1, with unresolved D. Trimming took off 7 bases at V and 2 bases at J, with 11 bases between the two ends. In germline, CDR1 is LNHDA, CDR2 SQIVND (reference sequence). This CDR3 has 13 residues. The CDR3 coding sequence is TGTGCCAGTACTTGGCAGATTAACACTGAAGCTTTCTTT. This encodes CASTWQINTEAFF.

At least ten counts were recorded for this clonotype. V and J are TRBV9 and TRBJ2-2; 12 bases agree with TRBD2. Germline V CDR1 and CDR2: SGDLS, YYNGEE. V shed 3 bases, J shed 1 base, and the junction held 1 base outside the gene matches. The CDR3 extends over 16 amino acids. The CDR3 protein is CASSGTSGVNTGELFF. The CDR3 DNA follows: TGTGCCAGCAGCGGGACTAGCGGGGTGAACACCGGGGAGCTGTTTTTT.

This clonotype showed up many times. The rearrangement uses TRBV11-1 and TRBJ1-1, with D perhaps matching TRBD1 (6 bases). Germline CDR1 is SGHAT and CDR2 is FQDESV (reference sequence). Deletions cut 3 bases from V and 3 bases from J, with 20 bases between. This CDR3 contains 17 residues. CDR3: CASSFLKQGRFDTEAFF. CDR3 DNA sequence: TGTGCCAGCAGCTTCCTAAAACAGGGTAGATTCGACACTGAAGCTTTCTTT.

This clonotype was observed at least ten times. The chain is built from TRBV12-3 or TRBV12-4 and TRBJ2-7; D remains unclear. Between the trimmed V and J ends, which lost 6 bases and 4 bases, there was a span of 10 bases. The CDR3 extends over 12 amino acids. CDR3 region: CASSQRPYEQYF. CDR3 sequence (DNA): TGTGCCAGCAGCCAACGTCCTTACGAGCAGTACTTC.

The chain links TRBV6-2 or TRBV6-3 to TRBJ1-1; possibly TRBD1 for D (5 bases). The V end lost 6 bases, the J end lost 0 bases, and 23 bases lay between the germline ends. This CDR3 region has 18 residues. Germline V CDR1 and CDR2: MNHEY, SVGEGT. CDR3 protein: CASSPRGVFGGMNTEAFF. The DNA of the CDR3 is TGTGCCAGCAGCCCACGGGGGGTCTTCGGCGGAATGAACACTGAAGCTTTCTTT.

This clonotype occurred many times. The CDR3 sequence is CAVAGSTDTQYF. The DNA for the CDR3 is TGCGCCGTAGCGGGGAGCACAGATACGCAGTATTTT. The rearrangement uses TRBV29-1 and TRBJ2-3; 8 bases fit TRBD2. The CDR3 consists of 12 residues. CDR1 and CDR2 from the germline V gene are SQVTM and ANQGSEA.

This clonotype was observed at least ten times. The CDR3 sequence is CSARQGASEAFF. The CDR3 DNA sequence: TGCAGTGCTAGACAGGGGGCGTCAGAAGCTTTCTTT. V and J are TRBV20-1 and TRBJ1-1; 8 nucleotides align to TRBD1. The length of the CDR3 is 12 residues. Germline CDR1 DFQATT, CDR2 SNEGSKA (reference sequence). Germline trimming cut 2 bases from V and 8 bases from J; bases unmatched to any gene: 4.

This clonotype was counted many times. The V call is TRBV7-9, the J call TRBJ1-2; D uncertain. V was shortened by 5 bases and J by 2 bases, with 15 bases between the two germline ends. CDR1 and CDR2 (germline): SEHNR, FQNEAQ (reference sequence). CDR3 length: 15 residues. The CDR3 coding sequence is TGTGCCAGCAGCCCCGGGGTAGGGAGGAACTATGGCTACACCTTC. It translates to CASSPGVGRNYGYTF.